This record looks at one T cell receptor (beta chain) sequence and its context. Its antigen is undetermined. Here immunoSEQ multiplex PCR was the method, and the copy in TCRdb shows in-frame clones only, minus some. The profile shows tens of thousands of clones, 91% of them singletons. The CDR3 extends over 15 amino acids. V shed 5 bases, J shed 8 bases, and the junction held 11 bases outside the gene matches. Looked up from germline, CDR1 is SEHNR and CDR2 is FQNEAQ (reference sequence). The data were obtained in a study of OX40 agonist ivuxolimab in advanced cancers. For the study at large: The dose of intravenous ivuxolimab that patients received every 2 weeks ranged from 0.01 to 10 mg/kg.

Study-wide findings and caveats: Part of the nonresponder group also had normalized T-cell clonal expansion that was low. The average count of expanded clones was higher among CD8+ T cells than among CD4+.

The sequencing here drew on CD4+ or CD8+ T cells sorted from blood, taken in a trial of the OX40 agonist ivuxolimab. The V and J genes are TRBV7-9 and TRBJ1-2; 10 bases line up with TRBD1. The clonotype comes from an adult with an advanced solid tumor such as melanoma, head and neck, liver or kidney cancer. DNA for the CDR3: TGTGCCAGCAGCGCGCCCGGGACAGGGGTAACCGGCTACACCTTC. Protein: CASSAPGTGVTGYTF.